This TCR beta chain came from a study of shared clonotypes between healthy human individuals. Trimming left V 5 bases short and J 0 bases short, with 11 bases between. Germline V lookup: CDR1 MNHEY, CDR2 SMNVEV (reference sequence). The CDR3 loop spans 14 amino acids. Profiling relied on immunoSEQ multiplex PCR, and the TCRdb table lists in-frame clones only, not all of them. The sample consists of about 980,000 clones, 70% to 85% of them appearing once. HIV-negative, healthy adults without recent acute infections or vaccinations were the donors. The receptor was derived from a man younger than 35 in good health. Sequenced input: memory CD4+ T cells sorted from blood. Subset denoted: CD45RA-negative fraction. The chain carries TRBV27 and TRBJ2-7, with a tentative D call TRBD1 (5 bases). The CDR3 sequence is CASSIRESSYEQYF. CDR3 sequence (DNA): TGTGCCAGCAGTATCAGGGAAAGCTCCTACGAGCAGTACTTC.